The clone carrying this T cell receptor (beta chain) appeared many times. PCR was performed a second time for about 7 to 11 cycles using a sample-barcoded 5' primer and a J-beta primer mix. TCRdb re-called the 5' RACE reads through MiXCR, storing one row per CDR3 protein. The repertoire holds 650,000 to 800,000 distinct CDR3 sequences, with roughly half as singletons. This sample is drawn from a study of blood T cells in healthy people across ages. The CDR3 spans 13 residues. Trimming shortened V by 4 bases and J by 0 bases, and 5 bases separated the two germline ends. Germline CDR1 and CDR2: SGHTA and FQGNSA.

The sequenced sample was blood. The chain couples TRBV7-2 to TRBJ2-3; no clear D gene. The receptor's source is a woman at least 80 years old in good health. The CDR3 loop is CASSSSSTDTQYF. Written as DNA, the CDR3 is TGTGCCAGCAGCTCATCTAGCACAGATACGCAGTATTTT.